This TCR beta chain came from a study of blood T cell repertoires in COVID-19. This CDR3 contains 14 residues. From germline, CDR1 is SEHNR and CDR2 FQNEAQ (reference sequence). The ends were cut back, 2 bases at V and 2 bases at J, with 6 bases in the middle. Generated by immunoSEQ multiplex PCR, the TCRdb table keeps only in-frame clones and is missing some. The profile covers approximately 210,000 clones, with 65% to 80% appearing a single time and roughly 17% taken by the ten largest. The sample comprised PBMCs or T cells enriched from blood (not recorded which). The TCR was taken from a woman aged 50 to 60 with acute COVID-19. The gene calls are TRBV7-9 and TRBJ1-4; no firm D call. CDR3 amino acids: CASSLSFTNEKLFF. CDR3 nucleotide sequence: TGTGCCAGCAGCTTAAGCTTCACTAATGAAAAACTGTTTTTT. Drawing the rest from reference TRBV7-9 and TRBJ1-4, the complete variable domain is DTGVSQNPRHKITKRGQNVTFRCDPISEHNRLYWYRQTLGQGPEFLTYFQNEAQLEKSRLLSDRFSAERPKGSFSTLEIQRTEQGDSAMYLCASSLSFTNEKLFFGSGTQLSVL.